This entry concerns a single TCR beta chain. The antigen is unknown. Full-length variable regions came from constant-region reverse primers plus semi-nested Nested Universal Primer A PCR. Each CDR3 protein is one row after TCRdb ran MiXCR on the 5' RACE reads. The repertoire holds around 34,000 distinct CDR3 sequences, with 25% to 30% as singletons. Study conclusions and caveats: Tumor-infiltrating Treg TCR alpha and beta sequences overlapped most with tumor naive CD4+ T cells, then blood naive. Larger-cohort validation covered only one TCR beta V-J rearrangement.

This CDR3 is 15 amino acids long. Trimming cost V 4 bases and J 2 bases, with 12 bases left between them. Per germline, CDR1 MGHRA and CDR2 YSYEKL. Cells sorted as Tregs were CD4+, CD25+ and CD127-/low. The chain links TRBV4-1 to TRBJ2-1; D is unclear. The TCR was taken from a female donor with breast cancer. Sequences were obtained from tumor-infiltrating Tregs sorted from the breast tumor. The CDR3 bases are TGCGCCAGCAGCCCTCAGTACCCCACCTACAATGAGCAGTTCTTC. This sequence encodes CASSPQYPTYNEQFF.